The present TCR beta chain was sequenced within a study of T cell repertoires in cytomegalovirus infection. About the research overall: Public TCR beta signatures provided an indication of both CMV infection and a matching HLA type. Overall study findings and caveats: HLA-C-restricted CMV clonotypes gave the most frequent clonotype in two of eight donors. Of the TCR beta families, the public ones yielded a cumulative frequency that identified carriers of CMV plus the relevant HLA.

A single record per CDR3 protein comes from TCRdb applying MiXCR to the reads. The sample lists around 230,000 distinct CDR3 sequences; roughly 6.5% were seen once. There are 12 residues in the CDR3. CDR1 and CDR2 from the germline V gene are SGHTA and FQGNSA. Trimming left V 4 bases short and J 8 bases short, with 12 bases between. This clonotype was counted many times. Its cognate antigen is unknown. The specimen sequenced was PBMCs. The clonotype was recovered from a human donor in good health (CMV status not recorded). Some clones in this sample may be carry-over from other donors' samples. The chain uses TRBV7-2 and TRBJ2-7; D call uncertain. In DNA, the CDR3 is TGTGCCAGCAGCTCTCAGACCCCCCAGCAGTACTTC. This translates into CASSSQTPQQYF.